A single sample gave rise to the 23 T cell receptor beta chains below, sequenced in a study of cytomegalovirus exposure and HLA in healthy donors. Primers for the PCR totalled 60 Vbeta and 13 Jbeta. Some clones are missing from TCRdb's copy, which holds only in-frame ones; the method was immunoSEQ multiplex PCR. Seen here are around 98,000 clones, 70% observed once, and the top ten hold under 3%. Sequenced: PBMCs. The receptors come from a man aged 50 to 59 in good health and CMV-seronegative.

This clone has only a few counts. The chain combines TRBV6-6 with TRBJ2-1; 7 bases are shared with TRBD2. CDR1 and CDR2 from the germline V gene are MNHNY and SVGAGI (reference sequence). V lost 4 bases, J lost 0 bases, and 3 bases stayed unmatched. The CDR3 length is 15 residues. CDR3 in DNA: TGTGCCAGCAGTTCACAGCGGGGCTCCTACAATGAGCAGTTCTTC. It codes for CASSSQRGSYNEQFF.

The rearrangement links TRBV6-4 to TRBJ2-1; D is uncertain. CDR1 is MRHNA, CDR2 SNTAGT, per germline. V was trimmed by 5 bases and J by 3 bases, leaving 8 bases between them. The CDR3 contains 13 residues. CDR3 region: CASSPRSYNEQFF. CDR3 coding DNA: TGTGCCAGCAGTCCTCGGAGCTACAATGAGCAGTTCTTC.

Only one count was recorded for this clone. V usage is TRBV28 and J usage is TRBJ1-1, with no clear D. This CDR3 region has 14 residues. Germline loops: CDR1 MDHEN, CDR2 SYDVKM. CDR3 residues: CAALPGIGGTEAFF. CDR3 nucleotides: TGTGCGGCCTTACCAGGTATAGGTGGCACTGAAGCTTTCTTT.

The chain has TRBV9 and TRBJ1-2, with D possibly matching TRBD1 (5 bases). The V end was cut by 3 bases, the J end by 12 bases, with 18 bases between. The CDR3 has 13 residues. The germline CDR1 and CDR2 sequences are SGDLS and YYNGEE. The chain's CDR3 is CASSDLLGGGNTF. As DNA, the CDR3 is TGTGCCAGCAGCGACCTCCTGGGGGGGGGAAACACCTTC.

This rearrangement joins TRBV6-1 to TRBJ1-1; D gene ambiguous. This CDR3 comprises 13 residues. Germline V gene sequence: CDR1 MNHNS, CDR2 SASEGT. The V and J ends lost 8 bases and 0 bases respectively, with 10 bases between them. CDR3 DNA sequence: TGTGCCAGCTGGAACAGACTGAACACTGAAGCTTTCTTT. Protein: CASWNRLNTEAFF.

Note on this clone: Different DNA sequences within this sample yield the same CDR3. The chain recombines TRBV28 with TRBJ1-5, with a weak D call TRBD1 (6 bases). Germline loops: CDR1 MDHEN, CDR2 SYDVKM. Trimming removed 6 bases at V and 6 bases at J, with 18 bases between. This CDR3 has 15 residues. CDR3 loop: CASSEGEYFPQPQHF. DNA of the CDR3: TGTGCCAGCAGCGAGGGGGAATATTTCCCTCAGCCCCAGCATTTT.

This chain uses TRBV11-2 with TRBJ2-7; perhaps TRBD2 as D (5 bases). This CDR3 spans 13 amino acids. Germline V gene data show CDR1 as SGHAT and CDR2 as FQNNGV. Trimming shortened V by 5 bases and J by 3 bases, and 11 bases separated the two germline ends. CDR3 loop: CASSAFGGYEQYF. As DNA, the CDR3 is TGTGCCAGCAGCGCTTTCGGAGGCTACGAGCAGTACTTC.

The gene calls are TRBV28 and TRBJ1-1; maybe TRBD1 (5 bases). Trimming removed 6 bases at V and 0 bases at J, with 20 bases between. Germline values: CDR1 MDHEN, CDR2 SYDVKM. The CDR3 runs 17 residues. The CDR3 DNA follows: TGTGCCAGCAGCACCACAGGTTTCTCTGGCATGAACACTGAAGCTTTCTTT. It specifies CASSTTGFSGMNTEAFF.

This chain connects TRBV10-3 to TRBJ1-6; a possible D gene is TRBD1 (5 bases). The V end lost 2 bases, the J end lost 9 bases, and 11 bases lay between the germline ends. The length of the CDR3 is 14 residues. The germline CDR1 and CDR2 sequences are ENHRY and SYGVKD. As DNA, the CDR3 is TGTGCCATCAGTGAGAGGGGTGTGGGTTCACCCCTCCACTTT. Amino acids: CAISERGVGSPLHF.

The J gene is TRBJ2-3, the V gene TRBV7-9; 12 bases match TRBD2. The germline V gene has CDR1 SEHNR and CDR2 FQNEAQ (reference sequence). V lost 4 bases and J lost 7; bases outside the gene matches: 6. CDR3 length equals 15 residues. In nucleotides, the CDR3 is TGTGCCAGCAGCTCCGGACTAGCGGGAACTTATACGCAGTATTTT. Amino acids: CASSSGLAGTYTQYF. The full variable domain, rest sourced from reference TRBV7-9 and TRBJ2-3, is DTGVSQNPRHKITKRGQNVTFRCDPISEHNRLYWYRQTLGQGPEFLTYFQNEAQLEKSRLLSDRFSAERPKGSFSTLEIQRTEQGDSAMYLCASSSGLAGTYTQYFGPGTRLTVL.

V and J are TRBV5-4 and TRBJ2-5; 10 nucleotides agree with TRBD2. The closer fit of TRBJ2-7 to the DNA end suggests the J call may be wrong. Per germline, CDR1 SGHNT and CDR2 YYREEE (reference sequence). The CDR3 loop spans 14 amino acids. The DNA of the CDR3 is TGTGCCAGCAGTCGGAGCGGGGGGGGATACGAGCAGTACTTC. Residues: CASSRSGGGYEQYF.

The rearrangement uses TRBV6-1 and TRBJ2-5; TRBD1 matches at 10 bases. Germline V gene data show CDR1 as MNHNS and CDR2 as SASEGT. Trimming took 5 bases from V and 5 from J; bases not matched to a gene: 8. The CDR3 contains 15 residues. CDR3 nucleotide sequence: TGTGCCAGCAGTTTTGCGACAGGGGGCGGTGAGACCCAGTACTTC. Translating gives CASSFATGGGETQYF.

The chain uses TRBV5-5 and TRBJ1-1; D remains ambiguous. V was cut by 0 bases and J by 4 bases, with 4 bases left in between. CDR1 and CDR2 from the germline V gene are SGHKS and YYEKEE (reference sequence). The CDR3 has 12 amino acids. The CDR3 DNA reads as TGTGCCAGCAGCTTGGCGGTCACTGAAGCTTTCTTT. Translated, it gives CASSLAVTEAFF.

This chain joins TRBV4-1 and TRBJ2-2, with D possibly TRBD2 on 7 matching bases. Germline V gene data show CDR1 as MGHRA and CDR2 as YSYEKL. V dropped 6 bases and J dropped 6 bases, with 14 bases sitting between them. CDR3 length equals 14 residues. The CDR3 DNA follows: TGCGCCAGCAGATTAACAGGGAGGGCCGGGGAGCTGTTTTTT. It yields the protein CASRLTGRAGELFF.

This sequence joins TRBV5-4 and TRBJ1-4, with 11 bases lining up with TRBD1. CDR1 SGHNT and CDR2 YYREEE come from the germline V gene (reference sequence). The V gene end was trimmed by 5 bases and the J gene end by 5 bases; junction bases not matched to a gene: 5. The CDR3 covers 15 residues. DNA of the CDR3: TGTGCCAGCAGACCCGGACAGGGGGCAAATGAAAAACTGTTTTTT. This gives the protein CASRPGQGANEKLFF.

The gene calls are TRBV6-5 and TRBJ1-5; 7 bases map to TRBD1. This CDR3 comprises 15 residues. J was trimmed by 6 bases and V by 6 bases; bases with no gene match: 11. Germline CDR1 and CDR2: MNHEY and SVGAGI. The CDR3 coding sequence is TGTGCCAGCAGCACAGACAGGGTGTACGGTCAGCCCCAGCATTTT. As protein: CASSTDRVYGQPQHF.

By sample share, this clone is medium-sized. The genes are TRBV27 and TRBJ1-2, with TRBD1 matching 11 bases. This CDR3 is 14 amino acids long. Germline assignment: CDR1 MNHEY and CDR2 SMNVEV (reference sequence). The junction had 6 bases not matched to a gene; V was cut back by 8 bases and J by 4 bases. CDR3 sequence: CASARGTGGYGYTF. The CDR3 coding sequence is TGTGCCAGCGCCCGAGGGACAGGGGGCTATGGCTACACCTTC.

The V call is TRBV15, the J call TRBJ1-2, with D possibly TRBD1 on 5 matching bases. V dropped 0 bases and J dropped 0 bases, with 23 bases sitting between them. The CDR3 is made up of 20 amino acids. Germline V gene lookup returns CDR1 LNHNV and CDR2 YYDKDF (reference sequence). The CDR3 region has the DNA TGTGCCACCAGCAGAGATCCTGGGGGGTTTAGTTCCTTAGCTAACTATGGCTACACCTTC. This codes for CATSRDPGGFSSLANYGYTF.

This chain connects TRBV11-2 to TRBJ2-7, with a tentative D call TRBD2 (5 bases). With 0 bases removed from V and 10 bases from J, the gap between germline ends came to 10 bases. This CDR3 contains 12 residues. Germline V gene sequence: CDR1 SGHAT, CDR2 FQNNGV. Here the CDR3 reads CASSLDMREQYF. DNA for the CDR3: TGTGCCAGCAGCTTAGATATGAGGGAACAGTACTTC.

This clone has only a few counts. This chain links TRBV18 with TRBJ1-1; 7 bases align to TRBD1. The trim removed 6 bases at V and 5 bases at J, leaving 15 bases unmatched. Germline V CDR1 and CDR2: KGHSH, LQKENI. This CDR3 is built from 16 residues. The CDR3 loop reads CASSEGQLGAGTEAFF. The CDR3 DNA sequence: TGTGCCAGCTCGGAGGGACAGTTGGGGGCGGGTACTGAAGCTTTCTTT.

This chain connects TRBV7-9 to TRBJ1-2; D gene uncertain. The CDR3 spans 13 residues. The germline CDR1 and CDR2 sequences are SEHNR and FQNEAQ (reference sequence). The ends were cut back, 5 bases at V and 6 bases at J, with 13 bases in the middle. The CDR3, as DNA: TGTGCCAGCAGCCACCCTGGGAGCCATGGCTACACCTTC. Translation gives CASSHPGSHGYTF. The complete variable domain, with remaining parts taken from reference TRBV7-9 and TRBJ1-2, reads DTGVSQNPRHKITKRGQNVTFRCDPISEHNRLYWYRQTLGQGPEFLTYFQNEAQLEKSRLLSDRFSAERPKGSFSTLEIQRTEQGDSAMYLCASSHPGSHGYTFGSGTRLTVV.

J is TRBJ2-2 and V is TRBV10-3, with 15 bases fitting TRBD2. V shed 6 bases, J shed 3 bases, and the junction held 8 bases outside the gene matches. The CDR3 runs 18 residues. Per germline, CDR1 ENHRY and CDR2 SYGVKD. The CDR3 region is CAISDGTSGGRDTGELFF. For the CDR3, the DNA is TGTGCCATCAGCGATGGGACTAGCGGGGGGCGAGACACCGGGGAGCTGTTTTTT.

CDR3 protein: CASSVDRFEKLFF. DNA of the CDR3: TGTGCCAGCAGTGTGGACAGATTTGAAAAACTGTTTTTT. The V gene is TRBV28, the J gene TRBJ1-4; weak D call: TRBD1 (6 bases). Germline V gene data show CDR1 as MDHEN and CDR2 as SYDVKM. This CDR3 has 13 residues. The V gene lost 5 bases and the J gene lost 7 bases, with 11 bases spanning the gap.